The next 7 T cell receptor beta chains were all read from a single sample in a study of Ad26.COV2.S vaccination and SARS-CoV-2 variants. Treatment of the sample: approximately 18 received Ad26.COV2.S at low or high dose, single or two shots; 5 received placebo; per-sample allocation not given. Samples were taken on day 63 after the first vaccine or placebo injection. Produced via immunoSEQ multiplex PCR; TCRdb's table is partial and in-frame only. The sample carries roughly 410,000 clones, 83% recorded once. The specimen comprised peripheral blood, sampled in a trial of Ad26.COV2.S vaccine versus placebo. The receptor source for this set is a person aged 18-60 years who received the Ad26.COV2.S COVID-19 vaccine or a placebo.

CDR3 nucleotides: TGTGCCAGCTCCCCCTTGGGGTACCCTTATAGCAATCAGCCCCAGCATTTT. Translated, it gives CASSPLGYPYSNQPQHF. The J gene is TRBJ1-5, the V gene TRBV18; the D is unclear. Trimming shortened V by 6 bases and J by 0 bases, and 18 bases separated the two germline ends. The length of the CDR3 is 17 residues. CDR1 and CDR2 from the germline V gene are KGHSH and LQKENI.

The V and J genes are TRBV6-4 and TRBJ1-5, with D unclear. The ends were cut back, 0 bases at V and 1 base at J, with 16 bases in the middle. Germline assignment: CDR1 MRHNA and CDR2 SNTAGT. The CDR3 has 18 amino acids. The CDR3 loop reads CASSDSGEERLSNQPQHF. CDR3 DNA: TGTGCCAGCAGTGACTCCGGGGAGGAACGACTGAGCAATCAGCCCCAGCATTTT.

This chain connects TRBV7-9 to TRBJ2-3, with D tentatively TRBD2 (5 bases). Per the germline V gene, CDR1 is SEHNR and CDR2 is FQNEAQ (reference sequence). Trimming stripped 5 bases from V and 8 bases from J, with 14 bases between. The CDR3 covers 13 residues. The CDR3 here is CASSLDSLTTQYF. DNA for the CDR3: TGTGCCAGCAGCCTGGACTCACTGACTACGCAGTATTTT.

The chain is built from TRBV7-3 and TRBJ2-1, with D unclear. Germline V gene sequence: CDR1 SGHTA, CDR2 FQGTGA. CDR3 size: 16 residues. The V end was cut by 2 bases, the J end by 4 bases, with 15 bases between. The CDR3 bases are TGTGCCAGCAGCTTAGATGCTGGACGGATGTACAATGAGCAGTTCTTC. It translates to CASSLDAGRMYNEQFF.

The chain employs TRBV13 and TRBJ2-1, with D tentatively TRBD2 (5 bases). Trimming left V 4 bases short and J 9 bases short, with 13 bases between. Germline CDR1 reads PRHDT; CDR2 reads FYEKMQ (reference sequence). The CDR3 extends over 13 amino acids. The CDR3 region has the DNA TGTGCCAGCAGCTCCCCCCCCGCGGGTGAGCAGTTCTTC. Translating it yields CASSSPPAGEQFF.

The chain is built from TRBV12-3 or TRBV12-4 and TRBJ2-3, with D maybe TRBD2 (5 bases). V lost 7 bases and J lost 3, with 11 bases in between. The CDR3 covers 13 residues. CDR3 bases: TGTGCCAGCATCATCGAGGGTACAGATACGCAGTATTTT. Residues: CASIIEGTDTQYF.

J is TRBJ1-6 and V is TRBV18, with D hard to call. Trimming removed 5 bases from V and 0 bases from J, with 11 bases in between. From germline, CDR1 is KGHSH and CDR2 LQKENI. The CDR3 has 16 amino acids. The CDR3 spells CASSSIESSYNSPLHF. CDR3 in DNA: TGTGCCAGCTCAAGTATTGAGAGCTCCTATAATTCACCCCTCCACTTT.